The following is a TCR beta chain sequence with its context. This sample was included in a study of blood T cell repertoires in COVID-19. Assay used: immunoSEQ multiplex PCR; TCRdb lists only in-frame clones, some missing. This sample has approximately 440,000 clones, with about nine tenths found just once. Recovered status in Cohort 3 required two negative PCRs, clearance, or symptom resolution. Trimming took 3 bases from V and 5 from J; bases not matched to a gene: 2. Germline V gene sequence: CDR1 SGHTA, CDR2 FQGTGA. This CDR3 region has 14 residues. V usage is TRBV7-3 and J usage is TRBJ2-5; TRBD2 matches 11 bases. The sample comprised PBMCs or T cells enriched from blood (not recorded which). This receptor was obtained from a woman younger than 30 who had recovered from COVID-19. CDR3 amino acids: CASSFSGGAETQYF. In DNA form, the CDR3 reads TGTGCCAGCAGCTTTAGCGGGGGGGCGGAGACCCAGTACTTC. The full variable domain, completed using reference TRBV7-3 and TRBJ2-5, is GAGVSQTPSNKVTEKGKYVELRCDPISGHTALYWYRQSLGQGPEFLIYFQGTGAADDSGLPNDRFFAVRPEGSVSTLKIQRTERGDSAVYLCASSFSGGAETQYFGPGTRLLVL.